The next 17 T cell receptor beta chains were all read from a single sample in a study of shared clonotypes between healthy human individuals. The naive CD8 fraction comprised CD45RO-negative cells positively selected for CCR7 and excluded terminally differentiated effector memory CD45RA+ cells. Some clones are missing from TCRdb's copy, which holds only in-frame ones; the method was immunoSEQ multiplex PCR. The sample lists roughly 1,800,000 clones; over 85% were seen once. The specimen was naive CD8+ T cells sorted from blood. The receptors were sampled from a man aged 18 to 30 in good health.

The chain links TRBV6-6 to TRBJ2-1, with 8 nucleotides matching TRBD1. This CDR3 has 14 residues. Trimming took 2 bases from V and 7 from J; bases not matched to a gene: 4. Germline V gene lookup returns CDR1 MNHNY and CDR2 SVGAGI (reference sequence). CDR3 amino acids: CASSYPDRENEQFF. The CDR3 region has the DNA TGTGCCAGCAGTTACCCGGACAGGGAAAATGAGCAGTTCTTC.

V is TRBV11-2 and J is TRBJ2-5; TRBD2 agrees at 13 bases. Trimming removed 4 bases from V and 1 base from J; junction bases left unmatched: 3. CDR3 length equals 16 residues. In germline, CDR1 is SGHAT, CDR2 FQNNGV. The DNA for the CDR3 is TGTGCCAGCAGCTCTGGACTAGCGGGGGCCCAAGAGACCCAGTACTTC. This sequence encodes CASSSGLAGAQETQYF.

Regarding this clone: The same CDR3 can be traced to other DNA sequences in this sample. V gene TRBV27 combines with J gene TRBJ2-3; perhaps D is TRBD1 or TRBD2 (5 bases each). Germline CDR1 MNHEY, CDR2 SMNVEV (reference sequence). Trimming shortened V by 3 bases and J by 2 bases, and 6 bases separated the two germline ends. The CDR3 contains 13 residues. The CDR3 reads CASSLGDTDTQYF. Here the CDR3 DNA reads TGTGCCAGCAGTTTGGGGGACACAGATACGCAGTATTTT.

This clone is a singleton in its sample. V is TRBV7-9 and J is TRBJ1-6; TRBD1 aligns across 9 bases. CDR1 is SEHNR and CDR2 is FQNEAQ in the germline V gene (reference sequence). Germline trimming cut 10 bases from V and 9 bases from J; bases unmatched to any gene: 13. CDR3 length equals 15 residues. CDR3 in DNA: TGTGCCATCCACGACAGGGGGATTTTGGGTTCACCCCTCCACTTT. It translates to CAIHDRGILGSPLHF.

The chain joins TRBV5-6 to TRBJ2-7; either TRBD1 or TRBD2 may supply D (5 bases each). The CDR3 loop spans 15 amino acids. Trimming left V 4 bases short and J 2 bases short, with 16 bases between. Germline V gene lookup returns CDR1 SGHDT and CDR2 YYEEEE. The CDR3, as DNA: TGTGCCAGCAGCCCCGGGTTTCAGGGAGCCTACGAGCAGTACTTC. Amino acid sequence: CASSPGFQGAYEQYF.

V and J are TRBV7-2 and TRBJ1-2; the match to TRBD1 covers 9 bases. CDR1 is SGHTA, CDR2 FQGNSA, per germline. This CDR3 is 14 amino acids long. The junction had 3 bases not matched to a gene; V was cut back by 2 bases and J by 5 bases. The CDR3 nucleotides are TGTGCCAGCAGCTTAACGGGACAGGGTTATGGCTACACCTTC. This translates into CASSLTGQGYGYTF.

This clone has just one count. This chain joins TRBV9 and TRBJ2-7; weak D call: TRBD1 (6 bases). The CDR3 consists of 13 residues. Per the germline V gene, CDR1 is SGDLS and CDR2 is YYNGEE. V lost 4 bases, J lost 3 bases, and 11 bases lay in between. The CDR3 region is CASSRSGDYEQYF. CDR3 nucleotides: TGTGCCAGCAGCCGATCAGGGGACTACGAGCAGTACTTC.

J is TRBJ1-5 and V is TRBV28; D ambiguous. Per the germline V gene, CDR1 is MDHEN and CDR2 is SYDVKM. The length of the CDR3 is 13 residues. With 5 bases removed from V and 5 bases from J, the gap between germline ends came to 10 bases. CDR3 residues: CASSHTEYQPQHF. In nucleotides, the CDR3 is TGTGCCAGCAGTCACACGGAGTATCAGCCCCAGCATTTT.

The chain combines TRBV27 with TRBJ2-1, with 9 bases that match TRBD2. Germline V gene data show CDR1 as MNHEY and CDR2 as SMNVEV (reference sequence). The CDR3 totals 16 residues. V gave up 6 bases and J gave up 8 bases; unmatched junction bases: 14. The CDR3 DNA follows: TGTGCCAGCAGCCCCTCGTGGGCTAGCGGGGACGATGAGCAGTTCTTC. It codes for CASSPSWASGDDEQFF.

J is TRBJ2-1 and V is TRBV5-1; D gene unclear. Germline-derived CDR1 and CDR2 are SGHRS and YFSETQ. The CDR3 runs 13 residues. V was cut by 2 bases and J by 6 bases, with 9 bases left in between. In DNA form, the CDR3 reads TGCGCCAGCAGCTTCCCAAGCGCCAATGAGCAGTTCTTC. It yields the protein CASSFPSANEQFF.

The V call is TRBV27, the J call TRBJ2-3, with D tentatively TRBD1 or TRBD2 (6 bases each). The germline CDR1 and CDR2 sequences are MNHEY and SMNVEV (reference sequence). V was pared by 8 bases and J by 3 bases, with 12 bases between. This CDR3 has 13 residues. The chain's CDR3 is CASLKGGTDTQYF. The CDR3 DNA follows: TGTGCCAGCCTAAAAGGGGGGACAGATACGCAGTATTTT.

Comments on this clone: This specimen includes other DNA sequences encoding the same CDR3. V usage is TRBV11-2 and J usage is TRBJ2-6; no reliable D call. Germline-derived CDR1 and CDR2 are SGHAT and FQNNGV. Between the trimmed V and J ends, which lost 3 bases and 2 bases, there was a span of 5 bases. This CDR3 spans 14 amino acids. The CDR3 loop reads CASSFLTGANVLTF. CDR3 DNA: TGTGCCAGCAGCTTCCTGACTGGGGCCAACGTCCTGACTTTC.

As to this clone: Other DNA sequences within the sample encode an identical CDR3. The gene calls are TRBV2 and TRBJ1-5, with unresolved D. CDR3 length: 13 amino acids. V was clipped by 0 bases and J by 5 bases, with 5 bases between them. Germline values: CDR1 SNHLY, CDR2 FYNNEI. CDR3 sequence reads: CASSEALYQPQHF. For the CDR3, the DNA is TGTGCCAGCAGTGAAGCGCTTTATCAGCCCCAGCATTTT.

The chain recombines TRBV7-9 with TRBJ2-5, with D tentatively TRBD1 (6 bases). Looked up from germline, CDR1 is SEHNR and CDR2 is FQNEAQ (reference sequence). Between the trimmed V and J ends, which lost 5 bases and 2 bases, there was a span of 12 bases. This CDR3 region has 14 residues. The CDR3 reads CASSHWDIQETQYF. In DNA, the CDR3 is TGTGCCAGCAGCCATTGGGACATTCAAGAGACCCAGTACTTC. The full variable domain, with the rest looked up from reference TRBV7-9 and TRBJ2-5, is DTGVSQNPRHKITKRGQNVTFRCDPISEHNRLYWYRQTLGQGPEFLTYFQNEAQLEKSRLLSDRFSAERPKGSFSTLEIQRTEQGDSAMYLCASSHWDIQETQYFGPGTRLLVL.

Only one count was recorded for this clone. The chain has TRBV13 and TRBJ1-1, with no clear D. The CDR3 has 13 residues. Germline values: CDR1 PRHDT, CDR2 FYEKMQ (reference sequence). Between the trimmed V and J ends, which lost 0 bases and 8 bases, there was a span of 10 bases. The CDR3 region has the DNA TGTGCCAGCAGCTTAGGCCACGGAGGGGAAGCTTTCTTT. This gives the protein CASSLGHGGEAFF.

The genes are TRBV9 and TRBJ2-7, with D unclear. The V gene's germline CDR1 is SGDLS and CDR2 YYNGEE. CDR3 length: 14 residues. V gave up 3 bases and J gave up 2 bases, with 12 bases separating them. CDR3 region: CASSAWTDPYEQYF. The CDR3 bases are TGTGCCAGCAGCGCTTGGACCGATCCCTACGAGCAGTACTTC.

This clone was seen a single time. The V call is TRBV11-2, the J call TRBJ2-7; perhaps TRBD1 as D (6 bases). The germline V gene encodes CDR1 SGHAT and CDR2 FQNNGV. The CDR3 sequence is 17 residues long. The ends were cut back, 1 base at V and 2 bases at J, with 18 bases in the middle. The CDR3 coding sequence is TGTGCCAGCAGCTTAGTCCTAAACAGGGATTTGACCTACGAGCAGTACTTC. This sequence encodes CASSLVLNRDLTYEQYF.